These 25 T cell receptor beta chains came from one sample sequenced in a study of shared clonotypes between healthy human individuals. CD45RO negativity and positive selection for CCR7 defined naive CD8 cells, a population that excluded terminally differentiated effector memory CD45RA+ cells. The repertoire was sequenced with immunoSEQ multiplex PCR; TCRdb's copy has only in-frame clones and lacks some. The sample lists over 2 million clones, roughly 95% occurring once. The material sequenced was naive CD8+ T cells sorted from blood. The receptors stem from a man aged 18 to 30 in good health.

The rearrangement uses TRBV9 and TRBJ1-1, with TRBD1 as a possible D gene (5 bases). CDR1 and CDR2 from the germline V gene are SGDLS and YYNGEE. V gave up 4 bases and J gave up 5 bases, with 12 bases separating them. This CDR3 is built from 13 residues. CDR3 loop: CASSPPRGTEAFF. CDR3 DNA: TGTGCCAGCAGCCCACCCCGGGGGACTGAAGCTTTCTTT.

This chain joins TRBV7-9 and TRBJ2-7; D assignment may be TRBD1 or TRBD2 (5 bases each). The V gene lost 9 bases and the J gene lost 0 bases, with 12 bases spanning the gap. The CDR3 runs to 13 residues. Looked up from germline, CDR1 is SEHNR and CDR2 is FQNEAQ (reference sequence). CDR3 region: CARISGSSYEQYF. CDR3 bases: TGTGCCAGGATCTCAGGGAGCTCCTACGAGCAGTACTTC. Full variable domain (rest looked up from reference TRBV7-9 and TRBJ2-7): DTGVSQNPRHKITKRGQNVTFRCDPISEHNRLYWYRQTLGQGPEFLTYFQNEAQLEKSRLLSDRFSAERPKGSFSTLEIQRTEQGDSAMYLCARISGSSYEQYFGPGTRLTVT.

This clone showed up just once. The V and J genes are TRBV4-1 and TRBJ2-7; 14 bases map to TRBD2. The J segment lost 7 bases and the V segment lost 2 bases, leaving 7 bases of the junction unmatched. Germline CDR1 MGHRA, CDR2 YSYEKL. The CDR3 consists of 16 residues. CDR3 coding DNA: TGCGCCAGCAGCCAACTCCAGGGACTAGCGGGAGTTGAGCAGTACTTC. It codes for CASSQLQGLAGVEQYF.

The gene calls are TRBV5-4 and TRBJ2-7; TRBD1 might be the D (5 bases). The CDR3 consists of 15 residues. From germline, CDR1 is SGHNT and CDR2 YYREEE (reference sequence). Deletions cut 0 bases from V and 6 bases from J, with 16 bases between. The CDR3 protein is CASSLVPGQYLEQYF. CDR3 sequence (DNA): TGTGCCAGCAGCTTGGTACCAGGGCAGTATCTCGAGCAGTACTTC.

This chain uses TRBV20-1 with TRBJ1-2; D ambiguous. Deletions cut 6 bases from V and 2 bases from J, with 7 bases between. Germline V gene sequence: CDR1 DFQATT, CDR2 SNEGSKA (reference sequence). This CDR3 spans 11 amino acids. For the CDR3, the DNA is TGCAGTGCGGAAGAGAACTATGGCTACACCTTC. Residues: CSAEENYGYTF.

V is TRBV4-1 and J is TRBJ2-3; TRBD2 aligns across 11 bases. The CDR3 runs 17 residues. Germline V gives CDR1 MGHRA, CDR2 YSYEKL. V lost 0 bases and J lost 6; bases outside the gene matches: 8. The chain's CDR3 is CASSQDPPSGGYDTQYF. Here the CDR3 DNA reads TGCGCCAGCAGCCAAGATCCTCCTAGCGGGGGGTATGATACGCAGTATTTT.

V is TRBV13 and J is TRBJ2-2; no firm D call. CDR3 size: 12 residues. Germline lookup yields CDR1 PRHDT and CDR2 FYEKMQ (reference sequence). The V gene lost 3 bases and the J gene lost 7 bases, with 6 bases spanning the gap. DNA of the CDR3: TGTGCCAGCAGCTTGACTCACGGGGAGCTGTTTTTT. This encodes CASSLTHGELFF.

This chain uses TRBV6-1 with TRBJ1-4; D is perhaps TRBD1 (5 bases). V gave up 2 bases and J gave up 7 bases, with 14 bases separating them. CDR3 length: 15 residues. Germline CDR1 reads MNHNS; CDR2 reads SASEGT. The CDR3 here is CASSETAGSLEKLFF. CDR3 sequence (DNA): TGTGCCAGCAGTGAAACTGCAGGGTCACTTGAAAAACTGTTTTTT.

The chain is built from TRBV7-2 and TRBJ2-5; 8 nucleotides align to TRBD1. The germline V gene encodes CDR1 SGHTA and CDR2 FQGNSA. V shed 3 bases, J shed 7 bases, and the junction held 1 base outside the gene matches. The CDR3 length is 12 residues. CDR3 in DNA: TGTGCCAGCAGCTTTCAGGGGGCGACCCAGTACTTC. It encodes CASSFQGATQYF.

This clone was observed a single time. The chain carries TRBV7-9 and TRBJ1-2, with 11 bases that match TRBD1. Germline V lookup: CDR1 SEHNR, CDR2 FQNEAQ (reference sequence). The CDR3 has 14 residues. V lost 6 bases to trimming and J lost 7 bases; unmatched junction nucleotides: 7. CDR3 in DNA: TGTGCCAGCAGGTCCGGGACAGGGGGACTTGGCTACACCTTC. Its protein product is CASRSGTGGLGYTF. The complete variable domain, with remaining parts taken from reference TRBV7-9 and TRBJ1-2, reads DTGVSQNPRHKITKRGQNVTFRCDPISEHNRLYWYRQTLGQGPEFLTYFQNEAQLEKSRLLSDRFSAERPKGSFSTLEIQRTEQGDSAMYLCASRSGTGGLGYTFGSGTRLTVV.

The CDR3 is CASSFLEGINQPQHF. CDR3 DNA: TGTGCCAGCAGTTTCTTGGAGGGCATCAATCAGCCCCAGCATTTT. The chain couples TRBV28 to TRBJ1-5, with D unclear. The CDR3 is made up of 15 amino acids. The V gene's germline CDR1 is MDHEN and CDR2 SYDVKM. V lost 3 bases and J 3 bases, leaving 12 bases between the germline ends.

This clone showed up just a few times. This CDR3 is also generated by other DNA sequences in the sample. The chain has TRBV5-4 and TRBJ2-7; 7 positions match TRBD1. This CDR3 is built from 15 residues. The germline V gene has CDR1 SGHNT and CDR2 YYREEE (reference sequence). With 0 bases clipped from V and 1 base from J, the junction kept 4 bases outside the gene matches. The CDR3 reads CASSLGQGSSYEQYF. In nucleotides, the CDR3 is TGTGCCAGCAGCTTGGGACAGGGATCTTCCTACGAGCAGTACTTC. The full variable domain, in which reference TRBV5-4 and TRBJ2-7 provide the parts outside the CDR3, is ETGVTQSPTHLIKTRGQQVTLRCSSQSGHNTVSWYQQALGQGPQFIFQYYREEENGRGNFPPRFSGLQFPNYSSELNVNALELDDSALYLCASSLGQGSSYEQYFGPGTRLTVT.

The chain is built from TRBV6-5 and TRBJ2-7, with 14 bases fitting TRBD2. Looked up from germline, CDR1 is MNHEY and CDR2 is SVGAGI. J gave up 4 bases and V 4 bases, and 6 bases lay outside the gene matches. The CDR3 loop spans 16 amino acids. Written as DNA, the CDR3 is TGTGCCAGCAGTTTTGGGACTAGCGGGAGCGGTTACGAGCAGTACTTC. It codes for CASSFGTSGSGYEQYF.

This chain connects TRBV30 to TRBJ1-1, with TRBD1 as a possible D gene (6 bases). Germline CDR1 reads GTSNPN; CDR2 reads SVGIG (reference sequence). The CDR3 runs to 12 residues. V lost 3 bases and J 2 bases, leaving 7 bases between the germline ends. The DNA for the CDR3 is TGTGCCTGGAGGGACAGTAACACTGAAGCTTTCTTT. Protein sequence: CAWRDSNTEAFF.

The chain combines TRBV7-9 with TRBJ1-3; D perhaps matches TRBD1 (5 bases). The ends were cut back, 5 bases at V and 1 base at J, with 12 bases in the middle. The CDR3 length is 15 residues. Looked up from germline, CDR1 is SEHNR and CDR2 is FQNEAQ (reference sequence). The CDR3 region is CASSAPGFSGNTIYF. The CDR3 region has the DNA TGTGCCAGCAGCGCTCCAGGGTTTTCTGGAAACACCATATATTTT.

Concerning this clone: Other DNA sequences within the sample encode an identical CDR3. CDR3 DNA sequence: TGTGCCAGCAGCTTAGCGGGAGGAACCTACAATGAGCAGTTCTTC. As protein: CASSLAGGTYNEQFF. The V call is TRBV7-6, the J call TRBJ2-1, with a tentative D call TRBD2 (6 bases). This CDR3 has 15 amino acids. V was shortened by 0 bases and J by 2 bases, with 8 bases between the two germline ends. The germline gives CDR1 SGHVS, CDR2 FNYEAQ.

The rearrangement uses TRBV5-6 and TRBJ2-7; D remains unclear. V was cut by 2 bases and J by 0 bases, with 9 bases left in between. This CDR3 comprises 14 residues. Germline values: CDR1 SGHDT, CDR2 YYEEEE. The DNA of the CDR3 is TGTGCCAGCAGCTTTTCCGGTACCTCCTACGAGCAGTACTTC. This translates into CASSFSGTSYEQYF.

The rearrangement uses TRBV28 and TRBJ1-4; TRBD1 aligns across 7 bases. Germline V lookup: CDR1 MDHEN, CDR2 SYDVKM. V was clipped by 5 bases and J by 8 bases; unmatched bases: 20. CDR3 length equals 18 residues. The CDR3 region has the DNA TGTGCCAGCAGTCCCCTCCAATCATTGACAGGGACGGAGGAAAAACTGTTTTTT. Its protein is CASSPLQSLTGTEEKLFF.

Here the CDR3 DNA reads TGTGCCAGCAGCCCACCAGGGTCTTTATCCTACAATGAGCAGTTCTTC. It specifies CASSPPGSLSYNEQFF. This chain uses TRBV14 with TRBJ2-1, with D possibly TRBD1 on 5 matching bases. The V gene's germline CDR1 is SGHDN and CDR2 FVKESK. Deletions cut 4 bases from V and 1 base from J, with 14 bases between. The CDR3 runs 16 residues.

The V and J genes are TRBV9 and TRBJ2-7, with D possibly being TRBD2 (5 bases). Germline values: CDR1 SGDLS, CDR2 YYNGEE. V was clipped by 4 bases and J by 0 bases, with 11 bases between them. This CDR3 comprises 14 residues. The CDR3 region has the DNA TGTGCCAGCAGCTTGGAGGAGAGCTCCTACGAGCAGTACTTC. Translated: CASSLEESSYEQYF.

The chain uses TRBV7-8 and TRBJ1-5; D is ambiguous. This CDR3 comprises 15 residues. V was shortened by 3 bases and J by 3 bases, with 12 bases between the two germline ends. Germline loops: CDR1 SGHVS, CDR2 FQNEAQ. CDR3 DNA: TGTGCCAGCAGCTTGTTTTATGGGTCCAATCAGCCCCAGCATTTT. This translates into CASSLFYGSNQPQHF. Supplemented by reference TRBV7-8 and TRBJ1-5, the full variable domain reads GAGVSQSPRYKVAKRGQDVALRCDPISGHVSLFWYQQALGQGPEFLTYFQNEAQLDKSGLPSDRFFAERPEGSVSTLKIQRTQQEDSAVYLCASSLFYGSNQPQHFGDGTRLSIL.

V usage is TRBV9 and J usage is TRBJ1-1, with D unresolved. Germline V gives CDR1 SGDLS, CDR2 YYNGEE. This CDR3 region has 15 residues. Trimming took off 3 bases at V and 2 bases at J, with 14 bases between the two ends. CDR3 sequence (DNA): TGTGCCAGCAGCGCCGAGTCTCGTAGCAACACTGAAGCTTTCTTT. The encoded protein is CASSAESRSNTEAFF.

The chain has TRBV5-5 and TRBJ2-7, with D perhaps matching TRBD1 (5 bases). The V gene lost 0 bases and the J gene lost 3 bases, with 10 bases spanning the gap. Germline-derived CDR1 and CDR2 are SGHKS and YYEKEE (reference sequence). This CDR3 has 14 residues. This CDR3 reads CASSLEDRLYEQYF. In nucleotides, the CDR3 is TGTGCCAGCAGCTTGGAAGACAGACTCTACGAGCAGTACTTC.

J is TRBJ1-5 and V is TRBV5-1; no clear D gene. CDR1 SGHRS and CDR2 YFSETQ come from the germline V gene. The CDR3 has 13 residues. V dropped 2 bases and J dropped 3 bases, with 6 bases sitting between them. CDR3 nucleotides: TGCGCCAGCAGCTTCGGGGACAATCAGCCCCAGCATTTT. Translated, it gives CASSFGDNQPQHF.

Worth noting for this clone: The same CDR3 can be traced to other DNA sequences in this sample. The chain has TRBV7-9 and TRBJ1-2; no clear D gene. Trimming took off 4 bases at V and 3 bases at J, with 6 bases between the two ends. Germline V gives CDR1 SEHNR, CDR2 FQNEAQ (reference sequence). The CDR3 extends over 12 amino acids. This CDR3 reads CASSSDDYGYTF. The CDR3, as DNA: TGTGCCAGCAGCTCCGATGACTATGGCTACACCTTC. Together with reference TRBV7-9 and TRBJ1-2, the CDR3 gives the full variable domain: DTGVSQNPRHKITKRGQNVTFRCDPISEHNRLYWYRQTLGQGPEFLTYFQNEAQLEKSRLLSDRFSAERPKGSFSTLEIQRTEQGDSAMYLCASSSDDYGYTFGSGTRLTVV.